The 15 T cell receptor beta chains below were found in one sample sequenced in a study of T cells in localized non-small cell lung cancer. Libraries were prepared by immunoSEQ multiplex PCR; TCRdb keeps only in-frame clonotypes and omits some of them. The sample shows 40,000 or so clones, about 90% of them seen only once. The sample was peripheral blood, taken before any cancer treatment. These receptors all come from a man between 40 and 70 years old with stage I lung adenocarcinoma.

The chain links TRBV4-3 to TRBJ2-5, with 8 bases that match TRBD2. Germline CDR1 is LGHNA and CDR2 is YSLEER. This CDR3 comprises 18 residues. V lost 0 bases and J lost 0; bases outside the gene matches: 9. CDR3 sequence reads: CASSQDRSSGFYQETQYF. The CDR3 bases are TGCGCCAGCAGCCAAGATAGGTCTAGCGGGTTTTACCAAGAGACCCAGTACTTC.

The chain links TRBV7-9 to TRBJ2-7, with D uncertain. This CDR3 has 15 residues. The V gene lost 2 bases and the J gene lost 3 bases, with 14 bases spanning the gap. The V gene's germline CDR1 is SEHNR and CDR2 FQNEAQ (reference sequence). For the CDR3, the DNA is TGTGCCAGCAGCTTAACCCTAACGGGCCACTACGAGCAGTACTTC. The encoded protein is CASSLTLTGHYEQYF.

The chain links TRBV28 to TRBJ1-4; TRBD1 might be the D (5 bases). The length of the CDR3 is 14 residues. Trimming pared 3 bases from V and 5 bases from J, leaving 10 bases between. The germline V gene encodes CDR1 MDHEN and CDR2 SYDVKM. The CDR3 bases are TGTGCCAGCAGTTTCCGGGGCTCGAATGAAAAACTGTTTTTT. Translated: CASSFRGSNEKLFF. The full variable domain, rest sourced from reference TRBV28 and TRBJ1-4, is DVKVTQSSRYLVKRTGEKVFLECVQDMDHENMFWYRQDPGLGLRLIYFSYDVKMKEKGDIPEGYSVSREKKERFSLILESASTNQTSMYLCASSFRGSNEKLFFGSGTQLSVL.

This chain joins TRBV10-2 and TRBJ2-5; 9 bases match TRBD1. V trimming: 3 bases; J trimming: 2 bases; junction bases outside the gene matches: 10. Germline CDR1 WSHSY, CDR2 SAAADI. The CDR3 sequence is 17 residues long. In DNA, the CDR3 is TGCGCCAGCAGTGAATTTGGAGACAGGGGGACACAAGAGACCCAGTACTTC. This translates into CASSEFGDRGTQETQYF.

The J gene is TRBJ2-5, the V gene TRBV28; D is unclear. Per germline, CDR1 MDHEN and CDR2 SYDVKM. CDR3 length: 15 amino acids. V dropped 8 bases and J dropped 0 bases, with 16 bases sitting between them. CDR3 region: CASALVTGYQETQYF. Here the CDR3 DNA reads TGTGCCAGCGCCCTGGTTACTGGATACCAAGAGACCCAGTACTTC. Full variable domain (outside the CDR3, taken from reference TRBV28 and TRBJ2-5): DVKVTQSSRYLVKRTGEKVFLECVQDMDHENMFWYRQDPGLGLRLIYFSYDVKMKEKGDIPEGYSVSREKKERFSLILESASTNQTSMYLCASALVTGYQETQYFGPGTRLLVL.

This clone was recorded once. This chain uses TRBV7-2 with TRBJ2-1, with 8 bases fitting TRBD1. Germline assignment: CDR1 SGHTA and CDR2 FQGNSA. J was trimmed by 5 bases and V by 6 bases; bases with no gene match: 3. The CDR3 is made up of 13 amino acids. CDR3 coding DNA: TGTGCCAGCAGTCCGGACAGGGACAATGAGCAGTTCTTC. Translation: CASSPDRDNEQFF.

This clone has more than one count but fewer than ten. The V gene is TRBV7-9, the J gene TRBJ1-4; 8 nucleotides align to TRBD1. The V gene end was trimmed by 5 bases and the J gene end by 7 bases; junction bases not matched to a gene: 9. The CDR3 runs 15 residues. Germline V gene sequence: CDR1 SEHNR, CDR2 FQNEAQ (reference sequence). The CDR3 region has the DNA TGTGCCAGCAGCCCCACCGGGACAGGTAGTGAAAAACTGTTTTTT. This sequence encodes CASSPTGTGSEKLFF.

This sequence joins TRBV9 and TRBJ2-7; the match to TRBD2 covers 10 bases. Germline V CDR1 and CDR2: SGDLS, YYNGEE. The trim removed 0 bases at V and 3 bases at J, leaving 3 bases unmatched. The CDR3 runs to 15 residues. This CDR3 is CASSVVASGSYEQYF. The DNA of the CDR3 is TGTGCCAGCAGCGTAGTCGCTAGCGGGAGCTACGAGCAGTACTTC.

The CDR3 region is CASSSTGRTDTQYF. The CDR3 nucleotides are TGTGCCAGCAGTTCGACAGGTCGCACAGATACGCAGTATTTT. V usage is TRBV27 and J usage is TRBJ2-3; a weak D match, TRBD1 (6 bases). Trimming pared 4 bases from V and 1 base from J, leaving 9 bases between. The CDR3 length is 14 residues. Germline assignment: CDR1 MNHEY and CDR2 SMNVEV (reference sequence).

The chain links TRBV18 to TRBJ1-2; TRBD1 might be the D (5 bases). Trimming took 2 bases from V and 0 from J, leaving 7 bases between them. This CDR3 contains 14 residues. Germline values: CDR1 KGHSH, CDR2 LQKENI. The CDR3 protein is CASSPAGTNYGYTF. CDR3 sequence (DNA): TGTGCCAGCTCACCAGCAGGGACTAACTATGGCTACACCTTC.

This rearrangement joins TRBV4-1 to TRBJ2-3; 7 nucleotides agree with TRBD2. The CDR3 consists of 13 residues. J gave up 4 bases and V 5 bases, and 3 bases lay outside the gene matches. CDR1 and CDR2 (germline): MGHRA, YSYEKL. The CDR3 nucleotides read TGCGCCAGCAGCTCGGGGGGTTCAGATACGCAGTATTTT. Its translation: CASSSGGSDTQYF.

This sequence joins TRBV28 and TRBJ2-7; TRBD2 agrees at 10 bases. CDR1 is MDHEN and CDR2 is SYDVKM in the germline V gene. This CDR3 region has 15 residues. V lost 3 bases to trimming and J lost 2 bases; unmatched junction nucleotides: 4. CDR3 sequence reads: CASSFPGTSAYEQYF. CDR3 sequence (DNA): TGTGCCAGCAGTTTCCCCGGGACTAGCGCCTACGAGCAGTACTTC.

This sequence joins TRBV5-1 and TRBJ2-7; D remains unclear. The CDR3 loop spans 11 amino acids. Per the germline V gene, CDR1 is SGHRS and CDR2 is YFSETQ. V was pared by 4 bases and J by 1 base, with 3 bases between. The CDR3 nucleotides are TGCGCCAGCAGCGATTCCTACGAGCAGTACTTC. Encoded protein: CASSDSYEQYF.

The V gene is TRBV6-1, the J gene TRBJ2-4, with D perhaps given as TRBD1 or TRBD2 (5 bases each). The CDR3 runs to 13 residues. V dropped 7 bases and J dropped 0 bases, with 7 bases sitting between them. CDR1 MNHNS and CDR2 SASEGT come from the germline V gene. CDR3 in amino acids: CASTGTAKNIQYF. Written as DNA, the CDR3 is TGTGCCAGCACCGGGACAGCCAAAAACATTCAGTACTTC.

This clone was seen only a few times. The rearrangement uses TRBV5-1 and TRBJ2-5; 12 nucleotides align to TRBD1. The CDR3 has 16 residues. After removal of 6 bases from V and 0 bases from J, the junction contained 6 bases not matched to a gene. Germline CDR1 reads SGHRS; CDR2 reads YFSETQ. CDR3 sequence (DNA): TGCGCCAGCACTGGGGGGACAGGGGGCTACCAAGAGACCCAGTACTTC. Its protein is CASTGGTGGYQETQYF.